A single sample gave rise to the 11 T cell receptor beta chains below, sequenced in a study of molecular identifiers for immune sequencing clone quantification. TCRdb re-derived calls from the PCR reads in MiXCR, one entry per CDR3 protein. The sample has 55,000 to 75,000 distinct CDR3 sequences, about 18% seen once. Sequenced input: naive CD8+ T cells from blood, with Jurkat cell RNA spiked in. Subset described: FACS-sorted CD8+CD4-CCR7+CD45RA+ naive T cells. Receptors originate from a human donor in good health. Some libraries in this study had Jurkat cell RNA spiked in.

This clonotype was recorded at least ten times. The rearrangement uses TRBV20-1 and TRBJ2-7, with D possibly called TRBD1 or TRBD2 (5 bases each). The CDR3 length is 12 residues. Per germline, CDR1 DFQATT and CDR2 SNEGSKA (reference sequence). V was trimmed by 6 bases and J by 3 bases, leaving 12 bases between them. The CDR3 DNA is TGCAGTGCCCCGGGGCAGGGCTACGAGCAGTACTTC. Its protein is CSAPGQGYEQYF.

This clonotype was detected ten times or more. The chain joins TRBV10-3 to TRBJ2-3; D is unclear. CDR1 is ENHRY and CDR2 is SYGVKD in the germline V gene. The length of the CDR3 is 13 residues. With 3 bases removed from V and 5 bases from J, the gap between germline ends came to 9 bases. CDR3: CAISDLLLDTQYF. DNA for the CDR3: TGTGCCATCAGTGACCTCCTTTTAGATACGCAGTATTTT.

As for this clonotype: This may stem from a read error, because a much larger clone lies one nucleotide away. V is TRBV2 and J is TRBJ1-1, with D perhaps matching TRBD1 (5 bases). The CDR3 has 13 amino acids. Germline assignment: CDR1 SNHLY and CDR2 FYNNEI. This CDR3 is CVSSDRMNTEAFF. The CDR3 DNA sequence: TGTGTCAGCAGTGACAGAATGAACACTGAAGCTTTCTTT.

This clonotype was seen ten or more times. The chain recombines TRBV11-2 with TRBJ2-5; tentative D call: TRBD1 (6 bases). Trimming took 4 bases from V and 4 from J, leaving 16 bases between them. From germline, CDR1 is SGHAT and CDR2 FQNNGV. CDR3 length equals 15 residues. CDR3 sequence (DNA): TGTGCCAGCAGCTCGACAGGCCCTACGAGAGAGACCCAGTACTTC. It specifies CASSSTGPTRETQYF.

This clonotype was picked up many times. The J gene is TRBJ2-2, the V gene TRBV28, with 10 positions matching TRBD2. The J segment lost 2 bases and the V segment lost 3 bases, leaving 6 bases of the junction unmatched. Germline assignment: CDR1 MDHEN and CDR2 SYDVKM. This CDR3 region has 17 residues. The CDR3 sequence: CASSFLGLADNTGELFF. The CDR3 DNA reads TGTGCCAGCAGTTTTCTCGGACTAGCGGATAACACCGGGGAGCTGTTTTTT.

This clonotype was detected many times. The V gene is TRBV9, the J gene TRBJ2-5; D is possibly TRBD2 (6 bases). Germline V gene sequence: CDR1 SGDLS, CDR2 YYNGEE. With 2 bases removed from V and 1 base from J, the gap between germline ends came to 12 bases. The CDR3 extends over 15 amino acids. CDR3 sequence: CASSVVGGIQETQYF. The CDR3 DNA is TGTGCCAGCAGCGTGGTAGGCGGGATCCAAGAGACCCAGTACTTC.

This clonotype was counted ten times or more. CDR3 bases: TGTGCCAGCAGCCTCAGGTTTGATACGCAGTATTTT. It translates to CASSLRFDTQYF. The chain links TRBV14 to TRBJ2-3; no clear D. V gave up 4 bases and J gave up 6 bases, with 8 bases separating them. In germline, CDR1 is SGHDN, CDR2 FVKESK. This CDR3 has 12 amino acids.

A remark on this clonotype: This may arise from a read error, as a much more abundant clone is one base away. The chain carries TRBV13 and TRBJ1-1, with D maybe TRBD1 (6 bases). The CDR3 is made up of 16 amino acids. CDR1 is PRHDT, CDR2 FYEKMQ, per germline (reference sequence). Trimming stripped 4 bases from V and 5 bases from J, with 20 bases between. CDR3 coding DNA: TGTGCCAGCAGCTCCACAGGGTCGAGGGGTTGGACTGAAGCTTTCTTT. Protein sequence: CASSSTGSRGWTEAFF.

This clonotype turned up a few times. The V gene is TRBV6-5, the J gene TRBJ2-1, with 10 nucleotides matching TRBD2. CDR1 is MNHEY, CDR2 SVGAGI, per germline. This CDR3 region has 16 residues. The J segment lost 3 bases and the V segment lost 7 bases, leaving 9 bases of the junction unmatched. Here the CDR3 reads CASTPEAGGGYNEQFF. The CDR3 region has the DNA TGTGCCAGCACCCCCGAAGCGGGAGGGGGCTACAATGAGCAGTTCTTC.

The chain recombines TRBV9 with TRBJ2-1; 12 bases align to TRBD2. Germline-derived CDR1 and CDR2 are SGDLS and YYNGEE. The V gene end was trimmed by 4 bases and the J gene end by 0 bases; junction bases not matched to a gene: 17. The CDR3 consists of 21 residues. CDR3 sequence reads: CASSTPTLPSGRGSSYNEQFF. CDR3 sequence (DNA): TGTGCCAGCAGCACTCCGACTCTCCCTAGCGGGAGGGGCAGCTCCTACAATGAGCAGTTCTTC.

This clonotype was detected many times. The CDR3 is CRSGDLEKETQYF. Here the CDR3 DNA reads TGCAGGAGCGGGGACTTGGAGAAAGAGACCCAGTACTTC. The rearrangement uses TRBV20-1 and TRBJ2-5; TRBD2 matches at 7 bases. This CDR3 is 13 amino acids long. The germline CDR1 and CDR2 sequences are DFQATT and SNEGSKA (reference sequence).